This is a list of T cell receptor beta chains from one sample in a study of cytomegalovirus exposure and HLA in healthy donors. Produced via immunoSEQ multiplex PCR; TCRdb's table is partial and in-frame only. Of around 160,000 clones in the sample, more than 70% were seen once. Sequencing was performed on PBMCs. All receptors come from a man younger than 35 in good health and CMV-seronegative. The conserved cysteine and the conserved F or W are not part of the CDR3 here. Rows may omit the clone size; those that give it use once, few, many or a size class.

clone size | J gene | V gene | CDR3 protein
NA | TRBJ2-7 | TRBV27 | ASSLSIRIGLARDEQY
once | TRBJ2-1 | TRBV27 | ASSWDSNYNEQF
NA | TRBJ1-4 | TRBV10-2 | ASKVRSPGDEKLF
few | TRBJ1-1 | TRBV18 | ASSPRGLRNTEAF
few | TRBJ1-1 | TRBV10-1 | ASSLSGPATEAF
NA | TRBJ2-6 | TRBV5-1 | ASSLGQASGANVLT
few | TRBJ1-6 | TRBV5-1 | ASSAGTGVNSPLH
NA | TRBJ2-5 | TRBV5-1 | ASSWQFEETQY
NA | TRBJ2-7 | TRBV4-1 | ASSQGVAGGAYEQY
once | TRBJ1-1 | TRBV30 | AWGTGDLNTEAF
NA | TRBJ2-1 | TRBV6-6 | ASSYGGGLSYNEQF
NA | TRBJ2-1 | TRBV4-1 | ASSRPTSGGGIENEQF
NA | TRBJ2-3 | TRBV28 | ASSSGSSGDLTDTQY
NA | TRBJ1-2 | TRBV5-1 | ASSQGQTYGYT
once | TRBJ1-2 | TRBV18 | ASSPEGNQILYYGYT
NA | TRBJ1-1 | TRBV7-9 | ASSPTDTMNTEAF
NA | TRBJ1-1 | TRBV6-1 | ASRLKGQGSTEAF
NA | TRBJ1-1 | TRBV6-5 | ASSYKTGALNTEAF
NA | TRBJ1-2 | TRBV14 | ASSQGWGGRSYGYT
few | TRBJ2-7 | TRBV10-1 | ASSGLGYEQY
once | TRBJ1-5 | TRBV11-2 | ASSILGPNQPQH
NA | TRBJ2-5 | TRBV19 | ASSPGQGSVETQY
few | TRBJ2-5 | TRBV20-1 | SAPIETQY
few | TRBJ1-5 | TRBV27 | ASSYQGGDQPQH
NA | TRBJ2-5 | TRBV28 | ASSPGLAGGTQY
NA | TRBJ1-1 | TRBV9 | ASSPRDISEAF
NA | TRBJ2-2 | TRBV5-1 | ASSLAHRAATAGELF
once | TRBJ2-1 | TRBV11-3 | ASSSPGGRSYNEQF
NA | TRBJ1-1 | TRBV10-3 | AISDLGQNTEAF
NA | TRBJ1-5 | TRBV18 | ASSPTGTASNQPQH
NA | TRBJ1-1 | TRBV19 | ASNRGQGVAEAF
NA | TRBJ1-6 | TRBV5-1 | ASSLDRTFNSPLH
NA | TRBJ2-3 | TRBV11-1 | ASSSSPDRRNTDTQY
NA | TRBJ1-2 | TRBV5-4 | ASSLVGQGPYGYT
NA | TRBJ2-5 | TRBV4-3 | ASSQNPGLANQETQY
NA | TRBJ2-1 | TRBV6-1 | ATYSRYNEQF
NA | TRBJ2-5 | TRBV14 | ASSRSAFQETQY
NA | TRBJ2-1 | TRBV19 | ASSPRSGRSSGNEQF
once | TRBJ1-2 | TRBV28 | AITSTQGAYGYT
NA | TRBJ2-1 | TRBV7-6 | ASSLGIGTSDYNEQF
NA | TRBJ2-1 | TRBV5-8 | ASSVRSQF
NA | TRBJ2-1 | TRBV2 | ASSRDYDSYNEQF
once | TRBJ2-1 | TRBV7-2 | ASSSLASSSYNEQF
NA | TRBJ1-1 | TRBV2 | ASRLTGLANTEAF
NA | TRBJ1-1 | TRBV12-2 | ASRLAGQAMNTEAF
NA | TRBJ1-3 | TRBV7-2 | ASSDRQGSGNTIY
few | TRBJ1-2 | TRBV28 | ASSLTDYGYT
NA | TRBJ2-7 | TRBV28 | ASSSSRRGPYYEQY
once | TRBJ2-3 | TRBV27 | ASSLSTRVSDTQY
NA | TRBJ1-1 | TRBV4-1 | ASSQVIALGAF
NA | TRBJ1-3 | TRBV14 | ASSQQTGALGNTIY
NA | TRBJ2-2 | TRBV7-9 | ASSPGTSVLGELF
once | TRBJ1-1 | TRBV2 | ASSVRRNTEAF
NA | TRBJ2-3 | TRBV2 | ASSELGPTLITIY